This T cell receptor beta chain was captured in a study of technical replicates of blood from several donors. V shed 5 bases, J shed 7 bases, and the junction held 14 bases outside the gene matches. This CDR3 has 16 amino acids. Germline V gene sequence: CDR1 SGHVS, CDR2 FQNEAQ. The data were produced by immunoSEQ multiplex PCR, yet TCRdb's version contains in-frame clones alone and is incomplete. Found here are 65,000 to 85,000 clones, roughly 96% of them singletons; the top ten hold approximately 0.32%. The TCR sequence derives from a human donor in good health. This sequence joins TRBV7-8 and TRBJ2-7; 10 positions agree with TRBD1. The sequencing sample was made of T cells isolated from PBMCs. The CDR3 protein is CASSDSSGTGVGEQYF. CDR3 in DNA: TGTGCCAGCAGCGACTCCTCCGGGACAGGGGTCGGGGAGCAGTACTTC.